What follows are 28 T cell receptor beta chains derived from one specimen sequenced in a study of OX40 agonist ivuxolimab in advanced cancers. Data came from immunoSEQ multiplex PCR; TCRdb stores just in-frame clones and leaves some out. Here the sample spans some 80,000 clones, approximately 95% being singletons. The sequencing here drew on CD4+ or CD8+ T cells sorted from blood, taken in a trial of the OX40 agonist ivuxolimab. These TCRs come from an adult with an advanced solid tumor such as melanoma, head and neck, liver or kidney cancer.

V usage is TRBV6-5 and J usage is TRBJ1-5; D not certain. CDR3 length: 15 amino acids. V was trimmed by 0 bases and J by 8 bases, leaving 14 bases between them. Germline V gene lookup returns CDR1 MNHEY and CDR2 SVGAGI. CDR3 bases: TGTGCCAGCAGTTACTCTGGGCCCGTCGGAAAGCCCCAGCATTTT. Translating it yields CASSYSGPVGKPQHF.

CDR3 bases: TGTGCCAGCAGCTCTGGACAGGGGCGAACTGAAGCTTTCTTT. This gives the protein CASSSGQGRTEAFF. V is TRBV11-2 and J is TRBJ1-1; TRBD1 aligns across 9 bases. The germline CDR1 and CDR2 sequences are SGHAT and FQNNGV. This CDR3 contains 14 residues. The V and J ends lost 4 bases and 5 bases, in that order; junction bases with no gene match: 5.

This chain joins TRBV6-5 and TRBJ1-1; D is perhaps TRBD1 (5 bases). The CDR3 is 14 amino acids. Trimming removed 0 bases at V and 4 bases at J, with 9 bases between. Per germline, CDR1 MNHEY and CDR2 SVGAGI. CDR3 DNA sequence: TGTGCCAGCAGTTACTCGACTGGGGGCACTGAAGCTTTCTTT. This codes for CASSYSTGGTEAFF.

V is TRBV6-6 and J is TRBJ1-2; 8 nucleotides line up with TRBD1. The CDR3 sequence is 15 residues long. Losses at the gene ends were 5 bases for V and 0 bases for J; bases not matched to a gene: 5. Germline V gene sequence: CDR1 MNHNY, CDR2 SVGAGI (reference sequence). CDR3: CASSPDRAANYGYTF. The CDR3 nucleotides are TGTGCCAGCAGTCCGGACAGGGCCGCTAACTATGGCTACACCTTC.

V and J are TRBV27 and TRBJ2-2; D unresolved. This CDR3 spans 14 amino acids. Trimming removed 5 bases from V and 0 bases from J, with 7 bases in between. Germline CDR1 and CDR2: MNHEY and SMNVEV (reference sequence). Written as DNA, the CDR3 is TGTGCCAGCAGTACTACACCGAACACCGGGGAGCTGTTTTTT. Translation: CASSTTPNTGELFF.

V usage is TRBV5-6 and J usage is TRBJ2-7; D is perhaps TRBD1 or TRBD2 (5 bases each). Germline CDR1 is SGHDT and CDR2 is YYEEEE. The CDR3 has 16 amino acids. The V gene lost 2 bases and the J gene lost 2 bases, with 17 bases spanning the gap. CDR3: CASSFSSWDAPYEQYF. CDR3 nucleotides: TGTGCCAGCAGCTTTTCTTCGTGGGACGCACCCTACGAGCAGTACTTC.

The rearrangement links TRBV9 to TRBJ2-7; 8 positions match TRBD2. The trim removed 0 bases at V and 5 bases at J, leaving 7 bases unmatched. The CDR3 length is 15 residues. Looked up from germline, CDR1 is SGDLS and CDR2 is YYNGEE. In DNA, the CDR3 is TGTGCCAGCAGCGTAGACGCAGCGGGAGTCAACGAGCAGTACTTC. Encoded protein: CASSVDAAGVNEQYF.

This chain links TRBV9 with TRBJ2-2; D perhaps matches TRBD1 (6 bases). V gave up 2 bases and J gave up 2 bases, with 16 bases separating them. Germline CDR1 and CDR2: SGDLS and YYNGEE. The CDR3 has 17 residues. CDR3 coding DNA: TGTGCCAGCAGCGTTTCTTTCGCAGGGGTAAACACCGGGGAGCTGTTTTTT. This encodes CASSVSFAGVNTGELFF.

The chain couples TRBV4-1 to TRBJ2-5, with D tentatively TRBD1 (6 bases). Germline CDR1 reads MGHRA; CDR2 reads YSYEKL. The V and J ends lost 1 base and 2 bases respectively, with 8 bases between them. This CDR3 comprises 14 residues. DNA of the CDR3: TGCGCCAGCAGCCAAGGACAGGAACAAGAGACCCAGTACTTC. Translated, it gives CASSQGQEQETQYF.

The CDR3: CASSDFKGEQFF. The CDR3 DNA follows: TGTGCCAGCAGTGACTTTAAGGGGGAGCAGTTCTTC. The chain has TRBV6-4 and TRBJ2-1; D is perhaps TRBD1 (5 bases). V shed 1 base and J shed 10 bases, with 8 bases lying between them. The CDR3 has 12 amino acids. CDR1 is MRHNA, CDR2 SNTAGT, per germline.

The rearrangement links TRBV15 to TRBJ1-2; D is perhaps TRBD1 (5 bases). The germline V and J ends were trimmed by 0 bases and 0 bases, with 17 bases remaining between them. Germline V gene data show CDR1 as LNHNV and CDR2 as YYDKDF (reference sequence). The CDR3 is 18 amino acids. CDR3 nucleotides: TGTGCCACCAGCAGAGATCCCGCCCCCGGGACCCCTAACTATGGCTACACCTTC. Residues: CATSRDPAPGTPNYGYTF.

This clone was detected only once. The rearrangement uses TRBV9 and TRBJ2-2, with D possibly matching TRBD1 (6 bases). V was clipped by 0 bases and J by 4 bases, with 10 bases between them. The CDR3 consists of 15 residues. From germline, CDR1 is SGDLS and CDR2 YYNGEE. This CDR3 reads CASSVVTGLTGELFF. DNA of the CDR3: TGTGCCAGCAGCGTAGTAACAGGGCTCACCGGGGAGCTGTTTTTT.

The chain is built from TRBV7-9 and TRBJ2-7; D may correspond to TRBD1 or TRBD2 (5 bases each). V lost 7 bases to trimming and J lost 4 bases, with 17 bases between them. This CDR3 comprises 14 residues. The germline gives CDR1 SEHNR, CDR2 FQNEAQ (reference sequence). The DNA for the CDR3 is TGTGCCAGCACCCCCCGTGAGGGGCCTTACGAGCAGTACTTC. Translation: CASTPREGPYEQYF.

The V gene is TRBV27, the J gene TRBJ2-2, with 8 bases lining up with TRBD1. CDR1 and CDR2 (germline): MNHEY, SMNVEV (reference sequence). The CDR3 covers 15 residues. J was trimmed by 1 base and V by 7 bases; bases with no gene match: 5. CDR3 sequence reads: CASTLGTGNTGELFF. The CDR3 DNA reads TGTGCCAGCACCCTTGGGACAGGGAACACCGGGGAGCTGTTTTTT.

V usage is TRBV6-5 and J usage is TRBJ2-3, with a weak D call TRBD2 (6 bases). V was clipped by 1 base and J by 2 bases, with 10 bases between them. Germline lookup yields CDR1 MNHEY and CDR2 SVGAGI. The CDR3 extends over 15 amino acids. CDR3 bases: TGTGCCAGCAGTTACTACGGGGGAACCACAGATACGCAGTATTTT. Amino acid sequence: CASSYYGGTTDTQYF.

The chain carries TRBV5-1 and TRBJ1-5, with TRBD1 matching 7 bases. Looked up from germline, CDR1 is SGHRS and CDR2 is YFSETQ. Germline trimming cut 2 bases from V and 0 bases from J; bases unmatched to any gene: 2. The CDR3 has 15 amino acids. DNA for the CDR3: TGCGCCAGCAGCTTACAGGGGAATAGCAATCAGCCCCAGCATTTT. Encoded protein: CASSLQGNSNQPQHF.

The chain combines TRBV27 with TRBJ1-2; the D is unclear. Trimming removed 9 bases from V and 5 bases from J, with 13 bases in between. Germline-derived CDR1 and CDR2 are MNHEY and SMNVEV (reference sequence). The CDR3 is 12 residues long. CDR3 region: CASSPLGYGYTF. The CDR3 DNA follows: TGTGCCAGTTCCCCCCTTGGATATGGCTACACCTTC.

V is TRBV12-5 and J is TRBJ2-1; 7 bases agree with TRBD2. The trim removed 0 bases at V and 9 bases at J, leaving 5 bases unmatched. The CDR3 is made up of 14 amino acids. CDR1 and CDR2 (germline): LGHNT, FRNRAP. CDR3: CASGLVVGGTEQFF. The DNA of the CDR3 is TGTGCTAGTGGTTTGGTAGTCGGGGGGACTGAGCAGTTCTTC.

This clone appeared a single time. The chain couples TRBV27 to TRBJ1-2, with 8 bases aligning to TRBD1. The CDR3 sequence is 14 residues long. Germline V gene sequence: CDR1 MNHEY, CDR2 SMNVEV (reference sequence). The V gene end was trimmed by 5 bases and the J gene end by 6 bases; junction bases not matched to a gene: 8. The CDR3 loop reads CASSPRTGLNGYTF. The CDR3 DNA reads as TGTGCCAGCAGTCCTAGGACAGGGCTAAATGGCTACACCTTC.

This chain joins TRBV9 and TRBJ2-3, with D hard to call. Germline loops: CDR1 SGDLS, CDR2 YYNGEE. The V end lost 3 bases, the J end lost 2 bases, and 4 bases lay between the germline ends. This CDR3 is 12 amino acids long. The CDR3 protein is CASSAPTDTQYF. The CDR3, as DNA: TGTGCCAGCAGCGCCCCCACAGATACGCAGTATTTT.

The chain carries TRBV7-9 and TRBJ1-5, with D perhaps TRBD1 (5 bases). V lost 5 bases to trimming and J lost 0 bases, with 14 bases between them. Germline CDR1 is SEHNR and CDR2 is FQNEAQ (reference sequence). This CDR3 has 16 amino acids. In DNA, the CDR3 is TGTGCCAGCAGCCCCGGTTGGGGACTTAGCAATCAGCCCCAGCATTTT. Amino acid sequence: CASSPGWGLSNQPQHF.

The chain couples TRBV19 to TRBJ2-2, with 13 bases fitting TRBD2. V shed 3 bases and J 3 bases; nucleotides not matched to a gene: 1. The CDR3 consists of 16 residues. The germline V gene encodes CDR1 LNHDA and CDR2 SQIVND (reference sequence). In DNA, the CDR3 is TGTGCCAGTAGTATCGGACTAGCGGGGGACACCGGGGAGCTGTTTTTT. It specifies CASSIGLAGDTGELFF.

This chain uses TRBV5-1 with TRBJ2-7; maybe TRBD1 (7 bases). CDR3 length equals 14 residues. Germline CDR1 is SGHRS and CDR2 is YFSETQ. V shed 3 bases and J shed 5 bases, with 15 bases lying between them. The CDR3 is CASSWGQWEDEQYF. CDR3 bases: TGCGCCAGCAGCTGGGGACAGTGGGAGGACGAGCAGTACTTC.

The V call is TRBV27, the J call TRBJ2-1, with D tentatively TRBD1 (7 bases). Per germline, CDR1 MNHEY and CDR2 SMNVEV (reference sequence). V lost 2 bases and J 8 bases, leaving 13 bases between the germline ends. The CDR3 sequence is 14 residues long. In nucleotides, the CDR3 is TGTGCCAGCAGTTTACAGGGGGGAGGCCATGAGCAGTTCTTC. It specifies CASSLQGGGHEQFF.

The V and J genes are TRBV27 and TRBJ1-1; 7 positions match TRBD1. Germline V gene lookup returns CDR1 MNHEY and CDR2 SMNVEV (reference sequence). The CDR3 length is 14 residues. The V segment lost 4 bases and the J segment 5 bases; nucleotides outside the gene matches: 7. CDR3 bases: TGTGCCAGCAGTTGGTCGACAGGGATGACTGAAGCTTTCTTT. The encoded protein is CASSWSTGMTEAFF.

The V gene is TRBV7-9, the J gene TRBJ2-5; 9 nucleotides match TRBD1. Unmatched junction bases numbered 13, after V lost 1 base and J lost 1 base. CDR1 and CDR2 (germline): SEHNR, FQNEAQ (reference sequence). The CDR3 has 19 amino acids. The CDR3 nucleotides are TGTGCCAGCAGCTTAGGGGTGTTACTCGACAGGGGGGGCCAAGAGACCCAGTACTTC. It is translated as CASSLGVLLDRGGQETQYF.

The gene calls are TRBV21-1 and TRBJ2-5; TRBD2, the table's D call, lacks a check against the DNA. TRBV21-1 is annotated as a pseudogene. This CDR3 is 13 amino acids long. CDR3 sequence: CASSKESSETQYF. CDR3 coding DNA: TGTGCCAGCAGCAAAGAAAGCTCAGAGACCCAGTACTTC.

V is TRBV7-9 and J is TRBJ2-7; tentative D call: TRBD1 (6 bases). Germline lookup yields CDR1 SEHNR and CDR2 FQNEAQ (reference sequence). V lost 1 base and J 3 bases, leaving 22 bases between the germline ends. CDR3 size: 18 residues. CDR3 coding DNA: TGTGCCAGCAGCTTAGTCAGAGCCAGGACAGCCATGCGCTACGAGCAGTACTTC. This gives the protein CASSLVRARTAMRYEQYF. The full variable domain, its missing parts supplied by reference TRBV7-9 and TRBJ2-7, is DTGVSQNPRHKITKRGQNVTFRCDPISEHNRLYWYRQTLGQGPEFLTYFQNEAQLEKSRLLSDRFSAERPKGSFSTLEIQRTEQGDSAMYLCASSLVRARTAMRYEQYFGPGTRLTVT.